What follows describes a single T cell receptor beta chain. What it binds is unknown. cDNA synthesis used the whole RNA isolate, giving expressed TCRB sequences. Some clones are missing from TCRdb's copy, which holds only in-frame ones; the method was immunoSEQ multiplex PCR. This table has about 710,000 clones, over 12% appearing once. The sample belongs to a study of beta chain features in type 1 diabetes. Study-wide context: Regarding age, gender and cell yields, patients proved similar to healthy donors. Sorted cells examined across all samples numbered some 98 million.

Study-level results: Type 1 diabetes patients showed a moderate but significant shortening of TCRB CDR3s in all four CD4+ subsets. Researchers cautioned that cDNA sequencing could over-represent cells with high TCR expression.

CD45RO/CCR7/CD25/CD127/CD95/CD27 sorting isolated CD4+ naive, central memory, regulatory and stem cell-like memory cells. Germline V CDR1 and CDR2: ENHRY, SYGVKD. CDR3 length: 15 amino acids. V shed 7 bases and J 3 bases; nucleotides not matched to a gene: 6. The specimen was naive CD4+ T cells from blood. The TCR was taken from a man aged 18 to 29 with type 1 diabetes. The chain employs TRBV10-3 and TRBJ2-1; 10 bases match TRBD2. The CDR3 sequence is CAIKASGSHYNEQFF. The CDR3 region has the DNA TGTGCCATCAAGGCTAGCGGGAGTCACTACAATGAGCAGTTCTTC.